The 28 T cell receptor beta chains below come from one sample, sequenced in a study of CD8 T cells in ankylosing spondylitis. Each CDR3 protein gets one entry after TCRdb re-called the 5' RACE reads with MiXCR. The sample records fewer than 250,000 distinct CDR3 sequences, about 10% being singletons. Sequencing used blood, either unsorted or a sorted T cell fraction (not recorded which). Receptor source: a male donor with ankylosing spondylitis or in good health (not recorded which).

This clonotype was observed many times. The CDR3 coding sequence is TGTGCCAGCAGCTTGTACGGGACTCAGCCCCAGCATTTT. Translation gives CASSLYGTQPQHF. The chain recombines TRBV5-5 with TRBJ1-5; tentatively, D is TRBD1 (5 bases). Germline V gene data show CDR1 as SGHKS and CDR2 as YYEKEE (reference sequence). Deletions cut 1 base from V and 6 bases from J, with 8 bases between. This CDR3 comprises 13 residues. The complete variable domain, with remaining parts taken from reference TRBV5-5 and TRBJ1-5, reads DAGVTQSPTHLIKTRGQQVTLRCSPISGHKSVSWYQQVLGQGPQFIFQYYEKEERGRGNFPDRFSARQFPNYSSELNVNALLLGDSALYLCASSLYGTQPQHFGDGTRLSIL.

This clonotype was recorded many times. The rearrangement uses TRBV7-6 and TRBJ1-4, with D perhaps TRBD1 (6 bases). Looked up from germline, CDR1 is SGHVS and CDR2 is FNYEAQ. V was clipped by 5 bases and J by 4 bases, with 11 bases between them. The CDR3 is made up of 14 amino acids. CDR3 loop: CASSPGARNEKLFF. DNA of the CDR3: TGTGCCAGCAGCCCGGGGGCGCGTAATGAAAAACTGTTTTTT.

This clonotype occurred many times. The genes are TRBV20-1 and TRBJ2-7; 10 nucleotides line up with TRBD1. V was pared by 2 bases and J by 5 bases, with 6 bases of the junction left unmatched. Germline values: CDR1 DFQATT, CDR2 SNEGSKA (reference sequence). This CDR3 spans 14 amino acids. CDR3 in amino acids: CSARRDRGAHEQYF. CDR3 bases: TGCAGTGCTAGACGGGACAGGGGCGCCCACGAGCAGTACTTC.

This clonotype was observed at least ten times. The V gene is TRBV5-1, the J gene TRBJ2-5; D is perhaps TRBD1 (6 bases). This CDR3 is built from 18 residues. The V gene lost 2 bases and the J gene lost 0 bases, with 20 bases spanning the gap. The germline V gene encodes CDR1 SGHRS and CDR2 YFSETQ. The CDR3 nucleotides are TGCGCCAGCAGCTTTGTTTCAGGGGCAAGAGGCTACCAAGAGACCCAGTACTTC. Amino acid sequence: CASSFVSGARGYQETQYF.

This clonotype was observed at least ten times. The chain uses TRBV19 and TRBJ1-1; no definite D call. Germline V gene sequence: CDR1 LNHDA, CDR2 SQIVND (reference sequence). Trimming removed 3 bases from V and 1 base from J, with 15 bases in between. This CDR3 has 16 residues. The CDR3 loop is CASSMAPRIPNTEAFF. As DNA, the CDR3 is TGTGCCAGTAGTATGGCCCCGCGAATTCCGAACACTGAAGCTTTCTTT.

This clonotype occurred many times. The chain is built from TRBV5-1 and TRBJ2-7; no clear D. Germline V gives CDR1 SGHRS, CDR2 YFSETQ. This CDR3 is built from 16 residues. V was pared by 3 bases and J by 2 bases, with 18 bases between. Here the CDR3 reads CASSSTGRGETYEQYF. The CDR3, as DNA: TGCGCCAGCAGCTCAACTGGACGAGGAGAGACCTACGAGCAGTACTTC.

This clonotype was recorded many times. CDR3 in DNA: TGTGCCATCAGTCGGTCTTCCCAAGAGACCCAGTACTTC. Protein product: CAISRSSQETQYF. The chain recombines TRBV10-3 with TRBJ2-5, with D unclear. V gave up 5 bases and J gave up 1 base, with 8 bases separating them. The CDR3 extends over 13 amino acids. The germline CDR1 and CDR2 sequences are ENHRY and SYGVKD.

This clonotype was seen at least ten times. V gene TRBV5-1 combines with J gene TRBJ1-5; no reliable D call. CDR1 is SGHRS and CDR2 is YFSETQ in the germline V gene. The CDR3 spans 13 residues. V was trimmed by 0 bases and J by 6 bases, leaving 7 bases between them. The CDR3 sequence is CASSLGGFQPQHF. The CDR3 bases are TGCGCCAGCAGCTTGGGAGGGTTTCAGCCCCAGCATTTT.

For the CDR3, the DNA is TGTGCCAGCAGTGCGGACATATACAATCAGCCCCAGCATTTT. This encodes CASSADIYNQPQHF. V is TRBV25-1 and J is TRBJ1-5; D perhaps matches TRBD1 (5 bases). This CDR3 region has 14 residues. Germline CDR1 reads MGHDK; CDR2 reads SYGVNS. Between the trimmed V and J ends, which lost 4 bases and 3 bases, there was a span of 10 bases.

The table lists this clonotype with many counts. The chain uses TRBV20-1 and TRBJ1-4; 7 bases map to TRBD1. The germline CDR1 and CDR2 sequences are DFQATT and SNEGSKA (reference sequence). Trimming took 3 bases from V and 8 from J; bases not matched to a gene: 12. The CDR3 length is 15 residues. CDR3 bases: TGCAGTGCTAGTAAACGGGACAGCCGGGGGGAAAAACTGTTTTTT. It specifies CSASKRDSRGEKLFF.

This clonotype turned up a few times. Here the CDR3 DNA reads TGTGCCAGCAGTTTAAGGGCAGCTAACACTGAAGCTTTCTTT. This codes for CASSLRAANTEAFF. This sequence joins TRBV12-3 or TRBV12-4 and TRBJ1-1; no reliable D call. This CDR3 has 14 residues. The V gene lost 2 bases and the J gene lost 2 bases, with 9 bases spanning the gap.

This clonotype was found many times. The chain carries TRBV5-1 and TRBJ1-1, with D perhaps TRBD1 (5 bases). The CDR3 spans 13 residues. Germline values: CDR1 SGHRS, CDR2 YFSETQ. Trimming took off 4 bases at V and 4 bases at J, with 11 bases between the two ends. Written as DNA, the CDR3 is TGCGCCAGCAGCATTGACAGTCTCACTGAAGCTTTCTTT. Translation: CASSIDSLTEAFF.

This chain links TRBV19 with TRBJ2-2; D may be TRBD2 (7 bases). In germline, CDR1 is LNHDA, CDR2 SQIVND (reference sequence). V was clipped by 7 bases and J by 4 bases, with 19 bases between them. The CDR3 is 16 amino acids. This chain's CDR3 is CASKNRGREITGELFF. The CDR3 DNA sequence: TGTGCCAGTAAAAACCGGGGGCGGGAGATCACCGGGGAGCTGTTTTTT. Drawing the rest from reference TRBV19 and TRBJ2-2, the complete variable domain is DGGITQSPKYLFRKEGQNVTLSCEQNLNHDAMYWYRQDPGQGLRLIYYSQIVNDFQKGDIAEGYSVSREKKESFPLTVTSAQKNPTAFYLCASKNRGREITGELFFGEGSRLTVL.

This clonotype was recorded at least ten times. V is TRBV11-2 and J is TRBJ1-1; possible D gene TRBD1, 5 bases. The CDR3 sequence is 14 residues long. Per the germline V gene, CDR1 is SGHAT and CDR2 is FQNNGV. V shed 3 bases and J shed 0 bases, with 8 bases lying between them. This chain's CDR3 is CASSFQGVNTEAFF. The CDR3 coding sequence is TGTGCCAGCAGCTTCCAAGGGGTGAACACTGAAGCTTTCTTT.

This clonotype was seen a handful of times. The J gene is TRBJ1-3, the V gene TRBV7-9; D might be TRBD1 (5 bases). In germline, CDR1 is SEHNR, CDR2 FQNEAQ (reference sequence). V lost 4 bases and J 0 bases, leaving 10 bases between the germline ends. CDR3 length: 15 amino acids. The CDR3 coding sequence is TGTGCCAGCAGCTCCTCAGGGTTCTCTGGAAACACCATATATTTT. This gives the protein CASSSSGFSGNTIYF.

As to this clonotype: At one end, the junction sequence differs from germline, possibly due to a read error. The V call is TRBV4-2, the J call TRBJ2-3; tentatively, D is TRBD1 or TRBD2 (5 bases each). The CDR3 length is 17 residues. CDR1 and CDR2 (germline): LGHNA, YNFKEQ. DNA for the CDR3: TGTGTCAGCAGCCAAGGGACCGAGGCACTAAACACAGATACGCAGTATTTT. Translated, it gives CVSSQGTEALNTDTQYF.

This clonotype was counted ten times or more. The gene calls are TRBV27 and TRBJ1-1; tentatively, D is TRBD1 (5 bases). V was clipped by 6 bases and J by 4 bases, with 24 bases between them. Germline CDR1 reads MNHEY; CDR2 reads SMNVEV (reference sequence). The CDR3 spans 17 residues. CDR3 loop: CASSQQAPDRRVTEAFF. In nucleotides, the CDR3 is TGTGCCAGCAGCCAACAAGCCCCCGACAGAAGGGTCACTGAAGCTTTCTTT.

The table lists this clonotype with many counts. The junction differs from germline at one of its ends, possibly a read error. The V gene is TRBV20-1, the J gene TRBJ2-2, with unresolved D. The CDR3 contains 13 residues. Germline CDR1 and CDR2: DFQATT and SNEGSKA (reference sequence). The CDR3 is CSARAGVTGELFF. The CDR3 bases are TGCAGTGCCAGAGCAGGAGTCACCGGGGAGCTGTTTTTT.

The rearrangement links TRBV20-1 to TRBJ2-1; no reliable D call. This CDR3 has 13 amino acids. Germline V gene data show CDR1 as DFQATT and CDR2 as SNEGSKA (reference sequence). The V gene lost 0 bases and the J gene lost 9 bases, with 12 bases spanning the gap. The CDR3 DNA reads as TGCAGTGCTAGAGACTTAGGACGAGCTGAGCAGTTCTTC. This encodes CSARDLGRAEQFF.

There are a few counts of this clonotype. J is TRBJ1-5 and V is TRBV27; D possibly corresponds to TRBD1 (6 bases). Trimming cost V 0 bases and J 11 bases, with 14 bases left between them. Germline V gene lookup returns CDR1 MNHEY and CDR2 SMNVEV (reference sequence). The CDR3 spans 14 residues. The CDR3 reads CASSLSISRGSQHF. The CDR3 region has the DNA TGTGCCAGCAGTTTATCCATCTCTAGGGGGTCCCAGCATTTT.

This clonotype was detected ten times or more. The chain carries TRBV6-1 and TRBJ1-2; D unclear. Germline lookup yields CDR1 MNHNS and CDR2 SASEGT. This CDR3 spans 15 amino acids. Trimming removed 0 bases at V and 3 bases at J, with 11 bases between. CDR3 protein: CASSEADRWDYGYTF. The CDR3 region has the DNA TGTGCCAGCAGTGAAGCGGATAGGTGGGACTATGGCTACACCTTC.

J is TRBJ1-1 and V is TRBV5-1; TRBD1 agrees at 8 bases. Germline CDR1 SGHRS, CDR2 YFSETQ. With 6 bases clipped from V and 4 bases from J, the junction kept 20 bases outside the gene matches. The CDR3 length is 18 residues. Written as DNA, the CDR3 is TGCGCCAGCAACCCTTGGATCGCGCAGGGGGCCTTGGGCACTGAAGCTTTCTTT. Protein: CASNPWIAQGALGTEAFF.

This clonotype was seen at least ten times. The chain employs TRBV6-1 and TRBJ2-7; TRBD2 might be the D (5 bases). Per germline, CDR1 MNHNS and CDR2 SASEGT. CDR3 length: 16 residues. V shed 1 base and J shed 2 bases, with 15 bases lying between them. The CDR3 DNA is TGTGCCAGCAGTGAAGTCGGCAGGCCCGGGGCCTACGAGCAGTACTTC. As protein: CASSEVGRPGAYEQYF.

CDR3 in amino acids: CSARARVGTQYF. The CDR3 DNA is TGCAGTGCTAGAGCCAGAGTAGGTACGCAGTATTTT. The J gene is TRBJ2-3, the V gene TRBV20-1; the D is unclear. The V end lost 1 base, the J end lost 8 bases, and 10 bases lay between the germline ends. Germline V gene lookup returns CDR1 DFQATT and CDR2 SNEGSKA (reference sequence). The CDR3 runs 12 residues.

This clonotype was recorded many times. The CDR3 reads CASSEGHPLLFF. The CDR3 DNA sequence: TGTGCCAGCAGTGAAGGTCACCCCCTCCTGTTTTTT. This chain links TRBV2 with TRBJ1-4, with D uncertain. V lost 1 base, J lost 14 bases, and 11 bases lay in between. The CDR3 is 12 amino acids. Germline V gene lookup returns CDR1 SNHLY and CDR2 FYNNEI.

This clonotype has at least ten counts. V gene TRBV12-3 or TRBV12-4 combines with J gene TRBJ2-7, with 7 bases that match TRBD1. There are 15 residues in the CDR3. Trimming at V came to 1 base and at J to 4 bases, leaving 7 bases not matched to a gene. The CDR3, as DNA: TGTGCCAGCAGTTTAGAGGGGGCAGGAGGTTACGAGCAGTACTTC. Amino acids: CASSLEGAGGYEQYF.

This clonotype was seen a handful of times. The genes are TRBV20-1 and TRBJ2-6; 7 bases line up with TRBD2. The CDR3 covers 13 residues. V lost 6 bases, J lost 2 bases, and 1 base stayed unmatched. CDR1 is DFQATT, CDR2 SNEGSKA, per germline (reference sequence). This chain's CDR3 is CSASGAGANVLTF. CDR3 nucleotide sequence: TGCAGTGCCAGCGGGGCTGGGGCCAACGTCCTGACTTTC.

This clonotype has ten or more counts. V and J are TRBV12-3 or TRBV12-4 and TRBJ2-7; 9 positions match TRBD2. CDR3 length equals 16 residues. After removal of 3 bases from V and 5 bases from J, the junction contained 11 bases not matched to a gene. Here the CDR3 reads CASSLFSGGPGHEQYF. CDR3 coding DNA: TGTGCCAGCAGTTTGTTCAGCGGGGGGCCTGGCCACGAGCAGTACTTC.